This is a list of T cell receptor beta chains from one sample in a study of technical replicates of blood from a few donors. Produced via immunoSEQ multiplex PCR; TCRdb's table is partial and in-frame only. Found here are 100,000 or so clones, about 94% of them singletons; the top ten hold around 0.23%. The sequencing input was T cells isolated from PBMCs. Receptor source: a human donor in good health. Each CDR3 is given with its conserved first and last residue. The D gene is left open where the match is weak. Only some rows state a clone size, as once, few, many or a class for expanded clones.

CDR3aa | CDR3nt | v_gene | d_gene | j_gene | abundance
CASSLERGTQYF | TGCGCCAGCAGCTTGGAGCGGGGGACGCAGTATTTT | TRBV5-1 | TRBD2 | TRBJ2-3 | NA
CASSFIIPRDNQPQHF | TGTGCCAGCAGTTTTATAATTCCCCGGGACAATCAGCCCCAGCATTTT | TRBV27 | NA | TRBJ1-5 | NA
CASSSAGGESDTQYF | TGTGCCAGCAGTTCAGCGGGAGGTGAATCTGATACGCAGTATTTT | TRBV27 | TRBD2 | TRBJ2-3 | NA
CASSPSSSYNEQFF | TGTGCCAGCAGCCCCTCTAGCTCCTACAATGAGCAGTTCTTC | TRBV9 | NA | TRBJ2-1 | NA
CASSVVGENNEQFF | TGTGCCAGCAGCGTAGTTGGAGAGAACAATGAGCAGTTCTTC | TRBV9 | NA | TRBJ2-1 | NA
CASSGAGLSYEQYF | TGTGCCAGCAGTGGGGCGGGCCTGTCCTACGAGCAGTACTTC | TRBV6-1 | NA | TRBJ2-7 | NA
CASSDNRHYGYTF | TGTGCCAGCAGTGATAACAGGCACTATGGCTACACCTTC | TRBV2 | NA | TRBJ1-2 | NA
CASSVGTGAFSGNTIYF | TGTGCCAGCAGCGTAGGGACAGGGGCTTTTTCTGGAAACACCATATATTTT | TRBV9 | TRBD1 | TRBJ1-3 | NA
CASTEVPGLAYNEQFF | TGCGCCAGCACGGAAGTACCGGGACTGGCCTACAATGAGCAGTTCTTC | TRBV10-2 | NA | TRBJ2-1 | NA
CASSASAVYEQYF | TGTGCCAGTAGTGCCAGCGCCGTCTACGAGCAGTACTTC | TRBV19 | NA | TRBJ2-7 | NA
CASSYSGGGLGGEQYF | TGTGCCAGCAGTTACTCCGGCGGGGGCCTCGGTGGCGAGCAGTACTTC | TRBV6-5 | NA | TRBJ2-7 | once